The clone carrying this T cell receptor (beta chain) was detected once. Its antigen is currently unknown. This CDR3 contains 18 residues. Losses at the gene ends were 5 bases for V and 2 bases for J; bases not matched to a gene: 12. One entry per CDR3 protein results from TCRdb running MiXCR on the 5' RACE reads. The data contain about 390,000 distinct CDR3 sequences, approximately 10% of them singletons. The data belong to a study of identical twins. The study's findings and limits: Fewer insertions were carried by abundant cord blood beta clonotypes, but none was seen in memory repertoires.

The sequenced material came from naive T cells sorted from blood. This clonotype was sampled from a woman in her forties or fifties in good health. V is TRBV12-3 or TRBV12-4 and J is TRBJ2-6; TRBD2 matches 7 bases. CDR3 sequence reads: CASSPRDGLETGANVLTF. In DNA, the CDR3 is TGTGCCAGCAGTCCGAGGGACGGACTAGAGACTGGGGCCAACGTCCTGACTTTC.